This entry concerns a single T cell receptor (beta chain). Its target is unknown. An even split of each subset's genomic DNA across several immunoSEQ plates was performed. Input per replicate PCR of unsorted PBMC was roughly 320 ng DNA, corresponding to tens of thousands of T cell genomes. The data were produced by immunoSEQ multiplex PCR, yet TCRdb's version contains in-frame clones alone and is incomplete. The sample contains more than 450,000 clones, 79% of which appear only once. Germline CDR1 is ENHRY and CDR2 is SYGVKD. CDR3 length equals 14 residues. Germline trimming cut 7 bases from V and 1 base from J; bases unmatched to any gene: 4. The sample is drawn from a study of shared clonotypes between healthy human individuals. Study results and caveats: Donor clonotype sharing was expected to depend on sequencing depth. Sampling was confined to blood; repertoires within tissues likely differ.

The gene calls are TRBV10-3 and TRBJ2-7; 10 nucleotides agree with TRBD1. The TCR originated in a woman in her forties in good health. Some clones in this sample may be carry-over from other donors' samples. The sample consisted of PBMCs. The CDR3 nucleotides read TGTGCCATCAAGGGACAGGGGACGTCCTACGAGCAGTACTTC. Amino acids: CAIKGQGTSYEQYF.